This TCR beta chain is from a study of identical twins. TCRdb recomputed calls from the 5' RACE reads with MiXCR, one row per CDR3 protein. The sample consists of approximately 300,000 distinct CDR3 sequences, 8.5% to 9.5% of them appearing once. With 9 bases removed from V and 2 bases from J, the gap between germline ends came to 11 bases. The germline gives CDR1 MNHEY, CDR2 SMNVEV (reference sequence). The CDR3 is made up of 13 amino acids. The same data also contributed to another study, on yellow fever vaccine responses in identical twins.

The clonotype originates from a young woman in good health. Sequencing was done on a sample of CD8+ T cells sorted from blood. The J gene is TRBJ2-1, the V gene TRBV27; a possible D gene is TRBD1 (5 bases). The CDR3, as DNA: TGTGCCAGTTTAGGACAAACCTACAATGAGCAGTTCTTC. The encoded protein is CASLGQTYNEQFF.